The 31 T cell receptor beta chains listed next were all sequenced from one sample in a study of cytomegalovirus exposure and HLA in healthy donors. In the PCR, 60 Vbeta and 13 Jbeta primers were used. The repertoire was sequenced with immunoSEQ multiplex PCR; TCRdb's copy has only in-frame clones and lacks some. The sample shows 100,000 to 150,000 clones, over 60% of them seen only once. The sample was PBMCs. These receptors were obtained from a man in his late teens or twenties in good health and CMV-seronegative.

A few counts support this clone. This rearrangement joins TRBV14 to TRBJ1-1; D is uncertain. Per the germline V gene, CDR1 is SGHDN and CDR2 is FVKESK. V was cut by 1 base and J by 7 bases, with 7 bases left in between. The CDR3 runs to 12 residues. CDR3 loop: CASSQAGSEAFF. As DNA, the CDR3 is TGTGCCAGCAGCCAAGCGGGGAGTGAAGCTTTCTTT.

This chain links TRBV25-1 with TRBJ1-1, with 8 bases matching TRBD1. The CDR3 is made up of 15 amino acids. Germline values: CDR1 MGHDK, CDR2 SYGVNS. V was clipped by 3 bases and J by 3 bases; unmatched bases: 6. Here the CDR3 DNA reads TGTGCCAGCAGTGATTGGACAGGGAAGGACACTGAAGCTTTCTTT. Residues: CASSDWTGKDTEAFF. The whole variable domain, filled in from reference TRBV25-1 and TRBJ1-1, reads EADIYQTPRYLVIGTGKKITLECSQTMGHDKMYWYQQDPGMELHLIHYSYGVNSTEKGDLSSESTVSRIRTEHFPLTLESARPSHTSQYLCASSDWTGKDTEAFFGQGTRLTVV.

In DNA, the CDR3 is TGTGCCAGCAGCCCCCTCGGGACAGGGAGCCCCGAGCAGTACTTC. It translates to CASSPLGTGSPEQYF. The gene calls are TRBV7-9 and TRBJ2-7; 9 nucleotides align to TRBD1. From germline, CDR1 is SEHNR and CDR2 FQNEAQ (reference sequence). V shed 5 bases, J shed 6 bases, and the junction held 11 bases outside the gene matches. The CDR3 extends over 15 amino acids.

The rearrangement uses TRBV19 and TRBJ1-4, with D perhaps TRBD1 (5 bases). The V and J ends lost 3 bases and 15 bases respectively, with 11 bases between them. The germline gives CDR1 LNHDA, CDR2 SQIVND (reference sequence). This CDR3 contains 11 residues. CDR3 coding DNA: TGTGCCAGTAGTATGAGCAGGGAAGTGTTTTTT. It encodes CASSMSREVFF.

In the case of this clone: One end of the junction does not line up with germline, which may come from a read error. Other DNA sequences of this sample code for an identical CDR3. This sequence joins TRBV5-1 and TRBJ2-7, with TRBD1 matching over 7 bases. Germline lookup yields CDR1 SGHRS and CDR2 YFSETQ. The CDR3 length is 16 residues. In DNA form, the CDR3 reads TGCGCCAGCAGCGTACAGGGGCCGACCGTCTCCTACGAACAGTACTTC. Protein: CASSVQGPTVSYEQYF.

The V gene is TRBV11-1, the J gene TRBJ2-5, with a tentative D call TRBD1 (5 bases). V was clipped by 2 bases and J by 7 bases, with 20 bases between them. Looked up from germline, CDR1 is SGHAT and CDR2 is FQDESV (reference sequence). The CDR3 contains 16 residues. DNA of the CDR3: TGTGCCAGCAGCTTAATGGTTTCGACAGATTCAGGGACCCAGTACTTC. The encoded protein is CASSLMVSTDSGTQYF. Full variable domain (outside the CDR3, taken from reference TRBV11-1 and TRBJ2-5): EAEVAQSPRYKITEKSQAVAFWCDPISGHATLYWYRQILGQGPELLVQFQDESVVDDSQLPKDRFSAERLKGVDSTLKIQPAELGDSAMYLCASSLMVSTDSGTQYFGPGTRLLVL.

V is TRBV7-9 and J is TRBJ2-3; D uncertain. In germline, CDR1 is SEHNR, CDR2 FQNEAQ (reference sequence). The V and J ends lost 6 bases and 3 bases respectively, with 10 bases between them. This CDR3 is 13 amino acids long. The CDR3: CASRPYSTDTQYF. The CDR3 coding sequence is TGTGCCAGCAGACCCTATAGTACAGATACGCAGTATTTT.

V is TRBV11-3 and J is TRBJ2-5, with D perhaps matching TRBD1 (6 bases). The DNA end is more similar to TRBJ2-7, so the J call may be wrong. CDR1 is SGHNT and CDR2 is YENEEA in the germline V gene. The CDR3 is 15 residues long. As DNA, the CDR3 is TGTGCCAGCAGCCATATCCAGGGGCATCGGGACGAGCAGTACTTC. It translates to CASSHIQGHRDEQYF.

V and J are TRBV6-5 and TRBJ1-4, with 10 bases aligning to TRBD1. Germline CDR1 reads MNHEY; CDR2 reads SVGAGI. Germline trimming cut 2 bases from V and 8 bases from J; bases unmatched to any gene: 5. This CDR3 comprises 15 residues. The CDR3 region is CASSYQTGGGEKLFF. CDR3 DNA sequence: TGTGCCAGCAGTTACCAGACAGGGGGCGGAGAAAAACTGTTTTTT.

The chain has TRBV7-9 and TRBJ1-3, with TRBD1 matching 7 bases. CDR1 is SEHNR and CDR2 is FQNEAQ in the germline V gene (reference sequence). There are 16 residues in the CDR3. V was pared by 4 bases and J by 0 bases, with 6 bases of the junction left unmatched. CDR3 sequence reads: CASSSGQPSSGNTIYF. DNA of the CDR3: TGTGCCAGCAGCTCGGGACAGCCTAGCTCTGGAAACACCATATATTTT.

This clone appeared a few times. The V and J genes are TRBV28 and TRBJ1-1; TRBD1 matches at 9 bases. Germline assignment: CDR1 MDHEN and CDR2 SYDVKM. The CDR3 contains 14 residues. The V segment lost 6 bases and the J segment 4 bases; nucleotides outside the gene matches: 6. CDR3 sequence reads: CASSPGQGGTEAFF. The CDR3 region has the DNA TGTGCCAGCAGCCCGGGACAGGGAGGCACTGAAGCTTTCTTT.

The chain has TRBV30 and TRBJ2-1; 7 bases fit TRBD2. The V and J ends lost 3 bases and 6 bases, in that order; junction bases with no gene match: 11. Germline CDR1 and CDR2: GTSNPN and SVGIG (reference sequence). CDR3 length equals 15 residues. The CDR3 nucleotides are TGTGCCTGGAGCGGTCTGCGGGAGCTCGGCAATGAGCAGTTCTTC. Translation gives CAWSGLRELGNEQFF.

Note on this clone: As the CDR3 is not closed by the conserved phenylalanine or tryptophan, this likely results from a read error. The V call is TRBV5-1, the J call TRBJ1-2; 10 nucleotides agree with TRBD1. V was clipped by 2 bases and J by 5 bases; unmatched bases: 3. CDR3 length equals 14 residues. Germline CDR1 SGHRS, CDR2 YFSETQ. CDR3 DNA sequence: TGCGCCAGCAGCTTCGGGACAGGGGTATATGGCTACACCCTC. This sequence encodes CASSFGTGVYGYTL.

The chain is built from TRBV19 and TRBJ2-5; D is perhaps TRBD1 (5 bases). This CDR3 is 17 amino acids long. Trimming removed 3 bases from V and 5 bases from J, with 22 bases in between. Germline CDR1 LNHDA, CDR2 SQIVND (reference sequence). CDR3 region: CASSMFRLGAVGETQYF. The CDR3 nucleotides are TGTGCCAGTAGTATGTTTAGGCTTGGGGCGGTGGGGGAGACCCAGTACTTC.

The chain couples TRBV19 to TRBJ2-7; TRBD1 is a possible D gene (6 bases). Germline V gene sequence: CDR1 LNHDA, CDR2 SQIVND (reference sequence). The germline V and J ends were trimmed by 3 bases and 4 bases, with 16 bases remaining between them. The CDR3 covers 15 residues. The CDR3 here is CASSIQGGATYEQYF. The CDR3 DNA is TGTGCCAGTAGTATTCAAGGGGGAGCCACTTACGAGCAGTACTTC.

This rearrangement joins TRBV4-2 to TRBJ1-1; 7 nucleotides align to TRBD1. The CDR3 extends over 14 amino acids. Germline V gives CDR1 LGHNA, CDR2 YNFKEQ. Unmatched junction bases numbered 2, after V lost 0 bases and J lost 4 bases. DNA for the CDR3: TGTGCCAGCAGCCAAGATCAGGGGGGCACTGAAGCTTTCTTT. Its translation: CASSQDQGGTEAFF.

V is TRBV29-1 and J is TRBJ1-2; 7 bases line up with TRBD1. Germline V gives CDR1 SQVTM, CDR2 ANQGSEA. V lost 2 bases, J lost 4 bases, and 10 bases stayed unmatched. There are 15 residues in the CDR3. CDR3 in amino acids: CSVELMETGSYGYTF. CDR3 in DNA: TGCAGCGTTGAATTAATGGAGACAGGGAGCTATGGCTACACCTTC.

This rearrangement joins TRBV7-2 to TRBJ2-1; D remains ambiguous. Between the trimmed V and J ends, which lost 3 bases and 2 bases, there was a span of 8 bases. The CDR3 loop spans 14 amino acids. Germline-derived CDR1 and CDR2 are SGHTA and FQGNSA. The CDR3 DNA reads TGTGCCAGCAGCTTCCTTGGCCCCTACAATGAGCAGTTCTTC. This encodes CASSFLGPYNEQFF.

V usage is TRBV6-5 and J usage is TRBJ1-6; 9 bases are a match to TRBD1. Trimming took 6 bases from V and 9 from J; bases not matched to a gene: 6. The CDR3 runs to 14 residues. Germline lookup yields CDR1 MNHEY and CDR2 SVGAGI. The CDR3 DNA follows: TGTGCCAGCAGAGGGGACAGGGCGGTTTCACCCCTCCACTTT. This codes for CASRGDRAVSPLHF.

J is TRBJ2-1 and V is TRBV7-2; TRBD1 might be the D (5 bases). V lost 1 base to trimming and J lost 9 bases, with 16 bases between them. The CDR3 is 15 amino acids. CDR1 and CDR2 (germline): SGHTA, FQGNSA. CDR3 amino acids: CASSLVQDPSSEQFF. The DNA of the CDR3 is TGTGCCAGCAGCTTAGTACAGGACCCCTCCTCTGAGCAGTTCTTC.

This clone was counted between two and nine times. V and J are TRBV7-9 and TRBJ2-7; TRBD1 agrees at 7 bases. The CDR3 totals 16 residues. Germline loops: CDR1 SEHNR, CDR2 FQNEAQ (reference sequence). V gave up 2 bases and J gave up 6 bases; unmatched junction bases: 13. The CDR3 bases are TGTGCCAGCAGCTTAAATCGACAGGGCCCTACTGGCGAGCAGTACTTC. Amino acid sequence: CASSLNRQGPTGEQYF.

The chain employs TRBV5-1 and TRBJ1-6; D gene ambiguous. The CDR3 runs to 14 residues. Trimming removed 2 bases at V and 5 bases at J, with 8 bases between. Germline loops: CDR1 SGHRS, CDR2 YFSETQ. The CDR3 DNA follows: TGCGCCAGCAGCTTTGAGGGTAATAATTCACCCCTCCACTTT. Its protein is CASSFEGNNSPLHF.

The genes are TRBV10-2 and TRBJ1-1; possible D gene TRBD1, 5 bases. CDR1 is WSHSY and CDR2 is SAAADI in the germline V gene. Trimming stripped 1 base from V and 4 bases from J, with 7 bases between. The CDR3 has 13 residues. CDR3 in amino acids: CASSEWGVTEAFF. The CDR3 coding sequence is TGCGCCAGCAGTGAGTGGGGGGTCACTGAAGCTTTCTTT.

The V gene is TRBV5-1, the J gene TRBJ1-1; D is perhaps TRBD1 (6 bases). The CDR3 length is 13 residues. Germline assignment: CDR1 SGHRS and CDR2 YFSETQ. The V end was cut by 8 bases, the J end by 0 bases, with 11 bases between. In DNA form, the CDR3 reads TGCGCCAGTTATGACAGGTTGAACACTGAAGCTTTCTTT. This translates into CASYDRLNTEAFF.

The chain is built from TRBV15 and TRBJ2-7, with a tentative D call TRBD1 (5 bases). This CDR3 comprises 16 residues. Germline CDR1 is LNHNV and CDR2 is YYDKDF (reference sequence). V lost 0 bases to trimming and J lost 0 bases, with 12 bases between them. The chain's CDR3 is CATSRDLPGLSYEQYF. The DNA of the CDR3 is TGTGCCACCAGCAGAGATTTACCAGGGCTCTCCTACGAGCAGTACTTC.

The genes are TRBV5-1 and TRBJ2-7; a possible D gene is TRBD1 (7 bases). The CDR3 is made up of 14 amino acids. Trimming left V 3 bases short and J 7 bases short, with 17 bases between. CDR1 and CDR2 (germline): SGHRS, YFSETQ. This chain's CDR3 is CASSWGDSEREQYF. CDR3 nucleotides: TGCGCCAGCAGCTGGGGGGACAGCGAGCGGGAGCAGTACTTC.

This sequence joins TRBV6-5 and TRBJ2-7; TRBD2 aligns across 8 bases. CDR3 length equals 13 residues. Unmatched junction bases numbered 8, after V lost 6 bases and J lost 7 bases. The germline V gene has CDR1 MNHEY and CDR2 SVGAGI. The CDR3 sequence is CASRAGGGVEQYF. Here the CDR3 DNA reads TGTGCCAGCAGGGCGGGGGGAGGGGTTGAGCAGTACTTC.

The chain links TRBV19 to TRBJ1-1, with D possibly being TRBD1 (6 bases). The germline V gene encodes CDR1 LNHDA and CDR2 SQIVND (reference sequence). Trimming took off 6 bases at V and 2 bases at J, with 16 bases between the two ends. The CDR3 is 15 amino acids. The CDR3 sequence is CASSIRGGSNTEAFF. DNA for the CDR3: TGTGCCAGTAGCATTAGGGGGGGTTCCAACACTGAAGCTTTCTTT.

As regards this clone: One end of the junction is discordant with germline, which a read error may explain. The rearrangement uses TRBV7-6 and TRBJ2-2; weak D call: TRBD2 (5 bases). Germline V gives CDR1 SGHVS, CDR2 FNYEAQ. The CDR3 covers 16 residues. The CDR3 DNA is TGTGCTAGCAGCTCCCGGACTGGTACGAACACCGGGGAGCTGTTTTTT. It is translated as CASSSRTGTNTGELFF.

In regard to this clone: One junction end disagrees with the germline gene, perhaps due to a read error. The rearrangement uses TRBV7-8 and TRBJ1-2; unclear D gene. This CDR3 contains 14 residues. The germline V gene encodes CDR1 SGHVS and CDR2 FQNEAQ. The CDR3 region has the DNA TGTGCCAGCAGCTTAGCTACGGGAAACTATGTCTACACCTTC. Protein: CASSLATGNYVYTF.

The genes are TRBV5-1 and TRBJ1-1, with D perhaps TRBD1 (5 bases). Per germline, CDR1 SGHRS and CDR2 YFSETQ. Trimming removed 4 bases from V and 0 bases from J, with 13 bases in between. The CDR3 totals 15 residues. The CDR3 DNA sequence: TGCGCCAGCAGCGGACCTGACAGACTGAACACTGAAGCTTTCTTT. This encodes CASSGPDRLNTEAFF.